This T cell receptor (beta chain) originates from a study of neurological immune-mediated disorders. The germline CDR1 and CDR2 sequences are ENHRY and SYGVKD. The CDR3 covers 13 residues. With 5 bases removed from V and 3 bases from J, the gap between germline ends came to 10 bases. TCRdb reprocessed the 5' RACE reads with MiXCR, giving one entry per CDR3 protein. The sample consists of 35,000 to 50,000 distinct CDR3 sequences, 2.5% of them appearing once. This clonotype has a count of ten or more. The clonotype originates from a man over 45 with multiple sclerosis. The chain joins TRBV10-3 to TRBJ2-5; D gene ambiguous. Specimen: PBMCs. The CDR3 DNA sequence: TGTGCCATCAGTCCCCGGACCGAAGAGACCCAGTACTTC. As protein: CAISPRTEETQYF.